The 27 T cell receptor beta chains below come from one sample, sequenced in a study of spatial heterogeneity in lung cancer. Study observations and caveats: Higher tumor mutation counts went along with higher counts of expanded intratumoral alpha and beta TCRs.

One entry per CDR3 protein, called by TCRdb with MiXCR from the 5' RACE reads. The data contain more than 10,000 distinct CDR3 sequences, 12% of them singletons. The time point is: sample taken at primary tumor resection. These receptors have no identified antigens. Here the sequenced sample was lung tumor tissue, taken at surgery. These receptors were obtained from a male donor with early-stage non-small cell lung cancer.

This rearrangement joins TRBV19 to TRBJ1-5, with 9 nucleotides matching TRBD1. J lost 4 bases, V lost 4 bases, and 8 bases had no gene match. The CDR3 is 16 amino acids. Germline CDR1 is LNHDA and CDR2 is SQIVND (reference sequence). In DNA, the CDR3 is TGTGCCAGTAGTACCCACGGGACAGGGAGGAATCAGCCCCAGCATTTT. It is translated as CASSTHGTGRNQPQHF.

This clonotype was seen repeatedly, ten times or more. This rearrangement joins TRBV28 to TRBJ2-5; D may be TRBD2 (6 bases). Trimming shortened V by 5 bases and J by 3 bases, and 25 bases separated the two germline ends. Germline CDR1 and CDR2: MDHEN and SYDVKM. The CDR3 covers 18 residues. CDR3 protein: CASSPLWGDPEGEETQYF. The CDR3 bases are TGTGCCAGCAGTCCCTTATGGGGGGACCCCGAAGGTGAAGAGACCCAGTACTTC.

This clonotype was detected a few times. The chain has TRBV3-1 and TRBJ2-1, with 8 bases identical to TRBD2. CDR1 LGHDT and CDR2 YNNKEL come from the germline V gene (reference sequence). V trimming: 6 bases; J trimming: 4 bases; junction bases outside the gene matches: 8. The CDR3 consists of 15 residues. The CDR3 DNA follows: TGTGCCAGCAGTCCCGGCGGGGGGCCTTACAATGAGCAGTTCTTC. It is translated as CASSPGGGPYNEQFF.

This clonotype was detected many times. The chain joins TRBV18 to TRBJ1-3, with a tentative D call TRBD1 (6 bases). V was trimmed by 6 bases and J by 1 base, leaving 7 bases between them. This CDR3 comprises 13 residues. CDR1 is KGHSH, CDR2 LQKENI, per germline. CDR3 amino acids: CASSTGSGNTIYF. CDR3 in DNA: TGTGCCAGCTCTACAGGGTCTGGAAACACCATATATTTT.

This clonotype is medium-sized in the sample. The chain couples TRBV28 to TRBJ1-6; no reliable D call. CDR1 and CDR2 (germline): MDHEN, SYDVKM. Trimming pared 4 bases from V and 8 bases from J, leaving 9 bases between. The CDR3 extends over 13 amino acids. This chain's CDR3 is CASSSHGDSPLHF. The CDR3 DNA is TGTGCCAGCAGTTCCCACGGTGATTCACCCCTCCACTTT.

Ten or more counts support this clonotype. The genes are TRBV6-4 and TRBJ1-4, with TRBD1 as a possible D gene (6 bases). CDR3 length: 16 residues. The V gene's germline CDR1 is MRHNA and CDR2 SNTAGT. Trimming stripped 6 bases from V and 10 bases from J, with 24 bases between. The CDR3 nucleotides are TGTGCCAGCAGGGGCAGGGGAGATGTTCGGGCGAGAAAACTGTTTTTT. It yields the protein CASRGRGDVRARKLFF.

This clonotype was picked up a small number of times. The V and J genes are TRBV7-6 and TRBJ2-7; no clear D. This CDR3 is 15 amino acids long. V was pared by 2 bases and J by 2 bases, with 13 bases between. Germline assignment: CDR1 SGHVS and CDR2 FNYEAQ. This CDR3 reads CASSLNSEATYEQYF. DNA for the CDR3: TGTGCCAGCAGCTTAAATTCGGAAGCTACCTACGAGCAGTACTTC.

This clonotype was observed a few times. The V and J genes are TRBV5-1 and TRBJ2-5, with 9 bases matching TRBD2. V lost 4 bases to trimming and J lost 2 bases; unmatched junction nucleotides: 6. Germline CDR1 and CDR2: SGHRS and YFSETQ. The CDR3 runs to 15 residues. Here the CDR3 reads CASSQPSGVQETQYF. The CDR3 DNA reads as TGCGCCAGCAGCCAGCCTAGCGGGGTACAAGAGACCCAGTACTTC.

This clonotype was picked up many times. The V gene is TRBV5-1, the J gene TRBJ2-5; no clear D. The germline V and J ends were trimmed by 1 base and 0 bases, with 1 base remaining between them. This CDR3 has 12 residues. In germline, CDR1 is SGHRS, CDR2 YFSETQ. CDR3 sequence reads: CASSLNQETQYF. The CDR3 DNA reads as TGCGCCAGCAGCTTGAACCAAGAGACCCAGTACTTC.

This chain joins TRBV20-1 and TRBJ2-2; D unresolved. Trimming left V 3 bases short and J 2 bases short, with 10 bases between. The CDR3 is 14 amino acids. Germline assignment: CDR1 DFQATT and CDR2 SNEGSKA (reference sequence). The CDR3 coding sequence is TGCAGTGCTAGGGCACTCGGTAACACCGGGGAGCTGTTTTTT. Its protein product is CSARALGNTGELFF.

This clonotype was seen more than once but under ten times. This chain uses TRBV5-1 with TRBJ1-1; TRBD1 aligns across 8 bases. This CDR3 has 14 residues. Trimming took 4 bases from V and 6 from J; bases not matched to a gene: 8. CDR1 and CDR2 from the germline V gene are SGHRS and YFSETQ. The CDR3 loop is CASSGRTGYAEAFF. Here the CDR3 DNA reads TGCGCCAGCAGCGGGCGGACAGGGTATGCTGAAGCTTTCTTT.

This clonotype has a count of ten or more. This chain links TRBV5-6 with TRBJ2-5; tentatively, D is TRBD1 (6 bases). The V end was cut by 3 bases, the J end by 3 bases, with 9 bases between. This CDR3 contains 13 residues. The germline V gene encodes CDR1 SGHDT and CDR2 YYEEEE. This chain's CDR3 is CASSWDTEETQYF. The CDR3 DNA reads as TGTGCCAGCAGCTGGGACACCGAAGAGACCCAGTACTTC.

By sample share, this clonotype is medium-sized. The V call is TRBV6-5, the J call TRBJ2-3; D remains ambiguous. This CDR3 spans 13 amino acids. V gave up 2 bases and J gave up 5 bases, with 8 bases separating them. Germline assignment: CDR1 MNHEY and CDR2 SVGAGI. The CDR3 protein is CASSYGFGDTQYF. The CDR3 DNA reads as TGTGCCAGCAGTTACGGGTTCGGAGATACGCAGTATTTT.

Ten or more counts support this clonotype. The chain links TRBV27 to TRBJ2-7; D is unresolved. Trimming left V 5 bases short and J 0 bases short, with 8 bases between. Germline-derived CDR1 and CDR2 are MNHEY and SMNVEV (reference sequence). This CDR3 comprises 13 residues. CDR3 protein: CASSRSFSYEQYF. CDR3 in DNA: TGTGCCAGCAGTCGAAGCTTCTCCTACGAGCAGTACTTC.

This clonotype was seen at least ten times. The CDR3 here is CASSQGGGGSTLDEQFF. CDR3 coding DNA: TGCGCCAGCAGCCAAGGAGGGGGTGGTAGTACACTGGATGAGCAGTTCTTC. The V gene is TRBV4-3, the J gene TRBJ2-1; a possible D gene is TRBD1 (6 bases). The germline V gene encodes CDR1 LGHNA and CDR2 YSLEER. The CDR3 length is 17 residues. V lost 1 base and J lost 8, with 21 bases in between.

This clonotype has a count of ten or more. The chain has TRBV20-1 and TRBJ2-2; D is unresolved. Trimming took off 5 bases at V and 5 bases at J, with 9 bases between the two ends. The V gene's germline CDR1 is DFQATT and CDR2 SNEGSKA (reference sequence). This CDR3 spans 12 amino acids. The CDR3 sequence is CSASYFTGELFF. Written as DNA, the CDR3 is TGCAGTGCTTCTTACTTTACCGGGGAGCTGTTTTTT.

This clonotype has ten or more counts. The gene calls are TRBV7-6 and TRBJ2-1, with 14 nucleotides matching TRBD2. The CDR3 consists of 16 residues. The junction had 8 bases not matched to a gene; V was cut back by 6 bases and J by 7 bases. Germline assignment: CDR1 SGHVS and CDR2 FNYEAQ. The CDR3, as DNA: TGTGCCAGCAGTCCAAGGACTAGCGGGGGGTTAAATGAGCAGTTCTTC. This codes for CASSPRTSGGLNEQFF.

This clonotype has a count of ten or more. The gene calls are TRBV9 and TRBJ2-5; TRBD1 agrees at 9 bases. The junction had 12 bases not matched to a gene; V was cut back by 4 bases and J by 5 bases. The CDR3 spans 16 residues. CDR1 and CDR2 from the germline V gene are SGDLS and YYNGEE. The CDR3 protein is CASSPRGTGSLETQYF. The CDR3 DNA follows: TGTGCCAGCAGCCCGAGGGGGACAGGGTCATTGGAGACCCAGTACTTC.

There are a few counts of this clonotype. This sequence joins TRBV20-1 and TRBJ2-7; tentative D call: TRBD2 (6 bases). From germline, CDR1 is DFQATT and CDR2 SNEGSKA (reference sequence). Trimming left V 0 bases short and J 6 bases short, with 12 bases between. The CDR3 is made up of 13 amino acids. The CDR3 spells CSAREGGSAEQYF. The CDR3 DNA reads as TGCAGTGCTAGAGAGGGAGGTTCCGCCGAGCAGTACTTC.

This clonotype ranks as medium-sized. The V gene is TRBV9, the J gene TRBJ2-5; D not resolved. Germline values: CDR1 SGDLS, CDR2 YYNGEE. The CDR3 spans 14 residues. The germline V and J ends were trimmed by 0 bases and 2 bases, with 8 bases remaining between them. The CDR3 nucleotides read TGTGCCAGCAGCGTAGCTTTAAGTCAAGAGACCCAGTACTTC. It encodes CASSVALSQETQYF. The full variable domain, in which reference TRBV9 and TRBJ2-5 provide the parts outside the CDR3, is DSGVTQTPKHLITATGQRVTLRCSPRSGDLSVYWYQQSLDQGLQFLIQYYNGEERAKGNILERFSAQQFPDLHSELNLSSLELGDSALYFCASSVALSQETQYFGPGTRLLVL.

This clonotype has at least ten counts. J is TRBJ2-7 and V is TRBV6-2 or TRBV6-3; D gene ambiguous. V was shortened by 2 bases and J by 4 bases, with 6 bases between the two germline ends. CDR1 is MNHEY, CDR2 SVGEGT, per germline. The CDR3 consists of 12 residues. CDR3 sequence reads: CASSYGWYEQYF. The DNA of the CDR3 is TGTGCCAGCAGTTACGGGTGGTACGAGCAGTACTTC.

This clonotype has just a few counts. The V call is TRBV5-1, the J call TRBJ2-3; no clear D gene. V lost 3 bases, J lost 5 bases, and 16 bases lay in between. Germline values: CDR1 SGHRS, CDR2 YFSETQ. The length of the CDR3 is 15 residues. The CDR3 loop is CASSWVAAPGDTQYF. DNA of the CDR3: TGCGCCAGCAGCTGGGTCGCAGCCCCAGGAGATACGCAGTATTTT. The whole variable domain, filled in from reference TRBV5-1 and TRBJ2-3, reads KAGVTQTPRYLIKTRGQQVTLSCSPISGHRSVSWYQQTPGQGLQFLFEYFSETQRNKGNFPGRFSGRQFSNSRSEMNVSTLELGDSALYLCASSWVAAPGDTQYFGPGTRLTVL.

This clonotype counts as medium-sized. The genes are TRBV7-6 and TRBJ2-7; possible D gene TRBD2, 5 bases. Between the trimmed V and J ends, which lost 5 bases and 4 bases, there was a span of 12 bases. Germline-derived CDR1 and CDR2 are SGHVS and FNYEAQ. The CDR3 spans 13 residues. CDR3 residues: CASSRGLFYEQYF. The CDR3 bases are TGTGCCAGCAGCCGCGGACTTTTTTACGAGCAGTACTTC.

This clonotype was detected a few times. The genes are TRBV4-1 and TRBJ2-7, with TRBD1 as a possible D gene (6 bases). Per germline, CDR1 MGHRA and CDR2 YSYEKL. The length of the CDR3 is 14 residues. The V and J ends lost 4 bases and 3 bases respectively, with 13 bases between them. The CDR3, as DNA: TGCGCCAGCAGCCCTCGGGACAACTTCTACGAGCAGTACTTC. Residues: CASSPRDNFYEQYF.

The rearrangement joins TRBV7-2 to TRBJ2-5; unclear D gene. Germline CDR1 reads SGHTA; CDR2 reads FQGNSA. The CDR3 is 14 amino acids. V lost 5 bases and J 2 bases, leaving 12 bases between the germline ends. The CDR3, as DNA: TGTGCCAGCAGCCCTCACACCGGGCAAGAGACCCAGTACTTC. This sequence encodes CASSPHTGQETQYF. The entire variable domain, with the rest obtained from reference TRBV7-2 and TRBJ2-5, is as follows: GAGVSQSPSNKVTEKGKDVELRCDPISGHTALYWYRQSLGQGLEFLIYFQGNSAPDKSGLPSDRFSAERTGGSVSTLTIQRTQQEDSAVYLCASSPHTGQETQYFGPGTRLLVL.

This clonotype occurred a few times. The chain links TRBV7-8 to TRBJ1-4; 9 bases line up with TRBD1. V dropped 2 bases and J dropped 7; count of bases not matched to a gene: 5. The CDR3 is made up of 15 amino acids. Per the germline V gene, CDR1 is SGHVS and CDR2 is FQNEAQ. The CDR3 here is CASSLWGQGGEKLFF. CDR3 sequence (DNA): TGTGCCAGCAGCTTATGGGGACAGGGCGGTGAAAAACTGTTTTTT.

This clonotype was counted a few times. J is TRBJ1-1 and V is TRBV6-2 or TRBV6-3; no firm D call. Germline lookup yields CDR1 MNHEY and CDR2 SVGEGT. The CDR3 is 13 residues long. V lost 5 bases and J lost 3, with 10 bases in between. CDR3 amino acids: CASSGQQDTEAFF. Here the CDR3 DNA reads TGTGCCAGCAGTGGGCAGCAGGACACTGAAGCTTTCTTT.